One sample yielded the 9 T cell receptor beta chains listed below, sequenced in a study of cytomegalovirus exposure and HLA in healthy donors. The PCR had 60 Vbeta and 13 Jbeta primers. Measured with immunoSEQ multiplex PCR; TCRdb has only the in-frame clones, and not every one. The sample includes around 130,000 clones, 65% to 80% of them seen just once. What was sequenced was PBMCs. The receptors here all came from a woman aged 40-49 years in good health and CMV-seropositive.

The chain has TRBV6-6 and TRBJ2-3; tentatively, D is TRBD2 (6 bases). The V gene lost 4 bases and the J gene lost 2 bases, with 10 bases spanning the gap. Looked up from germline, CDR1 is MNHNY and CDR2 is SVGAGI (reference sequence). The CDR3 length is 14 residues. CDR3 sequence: CASSFRTTTDTQYF. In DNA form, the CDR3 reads TGTGCCAGCAGTTTTCGGACTACCACAGATACGCAGTATTTT.

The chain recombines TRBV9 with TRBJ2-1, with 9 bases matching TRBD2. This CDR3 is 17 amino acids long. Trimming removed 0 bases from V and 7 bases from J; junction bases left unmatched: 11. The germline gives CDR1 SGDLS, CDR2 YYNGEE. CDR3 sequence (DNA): TGTGCCAGCAGCGTAGCCGGTAGCGGGAGAGTTAGGAATGAGCAGTTCTTC. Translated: CASSVAGSGRVRNEQFF.

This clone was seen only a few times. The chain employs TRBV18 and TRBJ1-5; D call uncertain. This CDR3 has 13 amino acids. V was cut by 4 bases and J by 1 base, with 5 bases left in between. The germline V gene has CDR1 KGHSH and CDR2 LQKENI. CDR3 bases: TGTGCCAGCTCACAAGAGAGCAATCAGCCCCAGCATTTT. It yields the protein CASSQESNQPQHF.

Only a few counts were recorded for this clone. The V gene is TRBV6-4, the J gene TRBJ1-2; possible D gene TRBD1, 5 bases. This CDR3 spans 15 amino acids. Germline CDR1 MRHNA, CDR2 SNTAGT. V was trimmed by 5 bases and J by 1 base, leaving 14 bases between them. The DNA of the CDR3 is TGTGCCAGCAGTAGAATCAGGGTAGGTAACTATGGCTACACCTTC. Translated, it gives CASSRIRVGNYGYTF.

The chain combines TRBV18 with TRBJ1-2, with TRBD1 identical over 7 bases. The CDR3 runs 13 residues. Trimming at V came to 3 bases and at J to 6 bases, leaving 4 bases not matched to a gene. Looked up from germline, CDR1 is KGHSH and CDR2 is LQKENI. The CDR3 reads CASSPQGDNGYTF. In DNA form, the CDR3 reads TGTGCCAGCTCACCTCAGGGGGACAATGGCTACACCTTC. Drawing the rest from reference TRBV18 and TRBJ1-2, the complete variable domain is NAGVMQNPRHLVRRRGQEARLRCSPMKGHSHVYWYRQLPEEGLKFMVYLQKENIIDESGMPKERFSAEFPKEGPSILRIQQVVRGDSAAYFCASSPQGDNGYTFGSGTRLTVV.

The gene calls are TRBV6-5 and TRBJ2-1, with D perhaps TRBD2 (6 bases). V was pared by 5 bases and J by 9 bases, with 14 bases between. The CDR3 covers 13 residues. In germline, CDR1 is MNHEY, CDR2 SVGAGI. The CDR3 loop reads CASSRTAGIEQFF. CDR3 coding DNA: TGTGCCAGCAGTCGGACTGCGGGGATTGAGCAGTTCTTC.

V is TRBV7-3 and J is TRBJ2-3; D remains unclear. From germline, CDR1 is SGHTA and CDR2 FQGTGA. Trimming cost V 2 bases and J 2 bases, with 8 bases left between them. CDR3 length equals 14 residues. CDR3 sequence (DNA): TGTGCCAGCAGCTTAGGCTTCGCCACAGATACGCAGTATTTT. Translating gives CASSLGFATDTQYF. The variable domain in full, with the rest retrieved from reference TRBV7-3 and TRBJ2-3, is GAGVSQTPSNKVTEKGKYVELRCDPISGHTALYWYRQSLGQGPEFLIYFQGTGAADDSGLPNDRFFAVRPEGSVSTLKIQRTERGDSAVYLCASSLGFATDTQYFGPGTRLTVL.

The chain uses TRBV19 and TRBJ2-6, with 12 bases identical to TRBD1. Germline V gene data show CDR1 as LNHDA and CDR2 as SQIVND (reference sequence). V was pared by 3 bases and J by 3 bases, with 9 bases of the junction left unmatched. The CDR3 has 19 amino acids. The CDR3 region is CASSISGQGASGGANVLTF. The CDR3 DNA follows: TGTGCCAGTAGTATTTCGGGACAGGGGGCTTCTGGTGGGGCCAACGTCCTGACTTTC.

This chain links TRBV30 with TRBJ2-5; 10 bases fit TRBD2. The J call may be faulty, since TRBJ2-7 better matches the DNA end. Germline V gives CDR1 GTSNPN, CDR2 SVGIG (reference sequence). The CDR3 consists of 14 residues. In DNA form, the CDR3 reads TGTGCCTGGATGAAGCCTAGCGGGAGCCACGAGCAGTACTTC. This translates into CAWMKPSGSHEQYF.